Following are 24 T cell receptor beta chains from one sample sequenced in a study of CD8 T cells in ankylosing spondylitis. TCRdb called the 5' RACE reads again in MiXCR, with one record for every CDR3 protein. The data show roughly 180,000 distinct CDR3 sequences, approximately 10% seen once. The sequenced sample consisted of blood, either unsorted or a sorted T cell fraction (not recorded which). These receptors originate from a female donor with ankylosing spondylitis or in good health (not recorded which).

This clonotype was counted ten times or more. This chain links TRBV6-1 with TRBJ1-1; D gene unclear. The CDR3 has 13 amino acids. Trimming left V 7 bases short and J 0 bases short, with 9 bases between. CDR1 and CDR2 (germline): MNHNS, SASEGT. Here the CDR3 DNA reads TGTGCCAGCAATAAAGGGCTGAACACTGAAGCTTTCTTT. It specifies CASNKGLNTEAFF.

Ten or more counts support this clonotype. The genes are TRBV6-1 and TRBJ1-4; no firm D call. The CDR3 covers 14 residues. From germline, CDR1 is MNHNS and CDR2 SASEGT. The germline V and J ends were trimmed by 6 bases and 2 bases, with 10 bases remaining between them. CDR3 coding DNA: TGTGCCAGCAGCCAAAGATCCACTAATGAAAAACTGTTTTTT. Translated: CASSQRSTNEKLFF.

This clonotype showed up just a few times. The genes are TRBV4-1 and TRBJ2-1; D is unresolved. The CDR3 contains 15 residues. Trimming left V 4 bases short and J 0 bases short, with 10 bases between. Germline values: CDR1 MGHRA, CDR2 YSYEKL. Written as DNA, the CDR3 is TGCGCCAGCAGCCCAGAGGTCCCCTCCTACAATGAGCAGTTCTTC. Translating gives CASSPEVPSYNEQFF.

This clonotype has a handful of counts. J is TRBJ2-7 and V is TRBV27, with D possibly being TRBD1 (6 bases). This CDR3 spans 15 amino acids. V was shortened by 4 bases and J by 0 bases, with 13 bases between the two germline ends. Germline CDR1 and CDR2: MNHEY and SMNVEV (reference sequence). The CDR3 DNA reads TGTGCCAGCAGTTCAACCATGACAGGCTCCTACGAGCAGTACTTC. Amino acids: CASSSTMTGSYEQYF.

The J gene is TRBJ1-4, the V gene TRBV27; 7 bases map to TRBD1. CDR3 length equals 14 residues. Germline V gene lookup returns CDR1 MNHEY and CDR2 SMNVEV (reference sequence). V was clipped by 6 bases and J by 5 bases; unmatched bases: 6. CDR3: CASRYTGANEKLFF. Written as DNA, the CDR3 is TGTGCCAGCAGATACACAGGGGCAAATGAAAAACTGTTTTTT.

CDR3 nucleotide sequence: TGCGCCAGCAGCCAAGGGTCCCGGGATGAAAAACTGTTTTTT. Encoded protein: CASSQGSRDEKLFF. The V gene is TRBV4-3, the J gene TRBJ1-4; D call uncertain. Looked up from germline, CDR1 is LGHNA and CDR2 is YSLEER. CDR3 length: 14 residues. Deletions cut 1 base from V and 6 bases from J, with 9 bases between.

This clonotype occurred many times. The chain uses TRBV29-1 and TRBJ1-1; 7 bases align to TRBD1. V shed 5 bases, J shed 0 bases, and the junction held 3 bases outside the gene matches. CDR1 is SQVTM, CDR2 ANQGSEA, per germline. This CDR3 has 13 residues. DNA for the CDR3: TGCAGCGTTAAACAGGGGTTGAACACTGAAGCTTTCTTT. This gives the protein CSVKQGLNTEAFF.

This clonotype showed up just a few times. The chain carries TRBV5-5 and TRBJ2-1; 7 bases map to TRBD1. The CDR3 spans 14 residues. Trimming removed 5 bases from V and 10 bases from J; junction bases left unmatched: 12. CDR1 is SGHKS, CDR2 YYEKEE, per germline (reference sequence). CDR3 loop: CASSSGTVGREQFF. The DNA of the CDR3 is TGTGCCAGCAGTTCCGGGACAGTGGGTCGGGAGCAGTTCTTC.

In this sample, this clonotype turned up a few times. DNA for the CDR3: TGTGCCAGCACTCACACCGGGGAGCTGTTTTTT. This codes for CASTHTGELFF. The rearrangement links TRBV6-6 to TRBJ2-2; D unclear. The CDR3 covers 11 residues. Germline assignment: CDR1 MNHNY and CDR2 SVGAGI (reference sequence). Trimming took off 7 bases at V and 3 bases at J, with 3 bases between the two ends.

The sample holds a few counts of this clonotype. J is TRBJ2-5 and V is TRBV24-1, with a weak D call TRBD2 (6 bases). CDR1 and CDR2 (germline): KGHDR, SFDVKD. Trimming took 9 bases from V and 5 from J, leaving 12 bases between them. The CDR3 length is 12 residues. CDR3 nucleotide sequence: TGTGCCACCGTCTACCGGGGGGAGACCCAGTACTTC. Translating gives CATVYRGETQYF.

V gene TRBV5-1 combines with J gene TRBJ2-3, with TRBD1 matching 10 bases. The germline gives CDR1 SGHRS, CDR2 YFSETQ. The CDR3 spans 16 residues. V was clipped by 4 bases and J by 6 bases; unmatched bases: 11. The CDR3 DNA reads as TGCGCCAGCAGCCCTGCTCCGGGACAGGGGACGGATACGCAGTATTTT. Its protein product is CASSPAPGQGTDTQYF.

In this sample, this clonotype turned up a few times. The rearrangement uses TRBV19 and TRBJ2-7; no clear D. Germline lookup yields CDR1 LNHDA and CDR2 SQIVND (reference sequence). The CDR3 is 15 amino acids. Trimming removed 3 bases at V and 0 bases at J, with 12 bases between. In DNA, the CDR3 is TGTGCCAGTAGTATGTCTTCGATAGGCTCCTACGAGCAGTACTTC. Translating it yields CASSMSSIGSYEQYF.

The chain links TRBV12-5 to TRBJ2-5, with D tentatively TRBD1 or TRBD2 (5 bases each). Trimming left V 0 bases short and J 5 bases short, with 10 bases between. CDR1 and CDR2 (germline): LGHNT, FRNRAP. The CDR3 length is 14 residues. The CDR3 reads CASGLVLGDETQYF. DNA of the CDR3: TGTGCTAGTGGTTTGGTACTGGGGGACGAGACCCAGTACTTC.

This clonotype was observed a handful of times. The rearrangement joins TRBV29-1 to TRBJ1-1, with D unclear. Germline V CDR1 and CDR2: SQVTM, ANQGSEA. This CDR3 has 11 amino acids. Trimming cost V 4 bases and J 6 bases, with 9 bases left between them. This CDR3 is CSVAVSAEAFF. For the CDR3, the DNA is TGCAGCGTTGCGGTATCCGCTGAAGCTTTCTTT.

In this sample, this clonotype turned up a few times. CDR3 nucleotides: TGTGCCAGCAGCCCACCCTCTTTGGGGGCCACTGAAGCTTTCTTT. Its translation is CASSPPSLGATEAFF. This chain connects TRBV7-8 to TRBJ1-1, with D possibly matching TRBD1 (6 bases). The CDR3 contains 15 residues. V was trimmed by 5 bases and J by 4 bases, leaving 17 bases between them. Germline V gene data show CDR1 as SGHVS and CDR2 as FQNEAQ.

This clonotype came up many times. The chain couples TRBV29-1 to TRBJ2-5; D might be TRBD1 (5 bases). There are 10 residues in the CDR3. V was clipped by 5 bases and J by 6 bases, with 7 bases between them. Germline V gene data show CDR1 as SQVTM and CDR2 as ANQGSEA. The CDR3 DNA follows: TGCAGCGTTCAGGGCAAGACCCAGTACTTC. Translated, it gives CSVQGKTQYF.

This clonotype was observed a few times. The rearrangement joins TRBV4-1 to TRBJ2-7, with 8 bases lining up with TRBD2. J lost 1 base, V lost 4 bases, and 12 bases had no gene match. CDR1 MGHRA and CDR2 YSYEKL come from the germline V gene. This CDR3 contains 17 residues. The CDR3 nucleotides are TGCGCCAGCAGCCCCCGAGGGGGACTAGGTCCTTCCTACGAGCAGTACTTC. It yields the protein CASSPRGGLGPSYEQYF.

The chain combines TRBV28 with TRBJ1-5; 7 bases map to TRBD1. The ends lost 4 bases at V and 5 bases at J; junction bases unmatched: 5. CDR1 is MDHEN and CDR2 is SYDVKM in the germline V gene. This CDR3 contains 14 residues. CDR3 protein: CASSSRTGYQPQHF. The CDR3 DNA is TGTGCCAGCAGTTCTAGGACAGGTTATCAGCCCCAGCATTTT.

The CDR3 loop is CASSPSVGTMNTEAFF. CDR3 DNA: TGCGCCAGCAGCCCTTCCGTGGGGACAATGAACACTGAAGCTTTCTTT. The chain combines TRBV5-1 with TRBJ1-1; tentatively, D is TRBD1 (6 bases). Trimming left V 4 bases short and J 0 bases short, with 16 bases between. The CDR3 is made up of 16 amino acids. Germline CDR1 is SGHRS and CDR2 is YFSETQ. Together with reference TRBV5-1 and TRBJ1-1, the CDR3 gives the full variable domain: KAGVTQTPRYLIKTRGQQVTLSCSPISGHRSVSWYQQTPGQGLQFLFEYFSETQRNKGNFPGRFSGRQFSNSRSEMNVSTLELGDSALYLCASSPSVGTMNTEAFFGQGTRLTVV.

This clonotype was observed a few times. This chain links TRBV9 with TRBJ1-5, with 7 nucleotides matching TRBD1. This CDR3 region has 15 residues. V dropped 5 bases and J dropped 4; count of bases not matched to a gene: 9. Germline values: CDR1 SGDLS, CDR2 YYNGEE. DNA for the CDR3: TGTGCCAGCAGTAAGACAGGGACCATAAATCAGCCCCAGCATTTT. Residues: CASSKTGTINQPQHF.

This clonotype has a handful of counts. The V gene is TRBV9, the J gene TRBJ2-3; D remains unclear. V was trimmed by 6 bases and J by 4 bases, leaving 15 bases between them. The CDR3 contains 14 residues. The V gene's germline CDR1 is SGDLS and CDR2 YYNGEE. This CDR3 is CASTLEASADTQYF. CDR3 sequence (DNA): TGTGCCAGCACCCTAGAGGCGAGTGCAGATACGCAGTATTTT.

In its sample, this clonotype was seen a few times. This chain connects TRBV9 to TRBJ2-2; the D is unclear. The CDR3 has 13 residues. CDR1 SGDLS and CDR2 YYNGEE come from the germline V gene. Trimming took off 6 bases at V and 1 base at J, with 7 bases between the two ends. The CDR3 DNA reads TGTGCCAGCAATGCAGGGAACACCGGGGAGCTGTTTTTT. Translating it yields CASNAGNTGELFF.

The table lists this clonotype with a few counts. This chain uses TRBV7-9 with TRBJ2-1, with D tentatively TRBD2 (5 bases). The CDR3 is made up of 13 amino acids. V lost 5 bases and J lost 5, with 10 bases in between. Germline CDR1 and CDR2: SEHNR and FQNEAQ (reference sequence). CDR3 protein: CASSPGNHNEQFF. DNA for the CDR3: TGTGCCAGCAGCCCCGGGAACCACAATGAGCAGTTCTTC.

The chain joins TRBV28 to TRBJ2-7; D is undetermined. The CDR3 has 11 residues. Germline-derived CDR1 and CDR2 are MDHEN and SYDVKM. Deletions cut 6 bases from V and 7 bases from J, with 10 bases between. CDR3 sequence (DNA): TGTGCCAGCAGCAATGGGCGGGAGCAGTACTTC. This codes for CASSNGREQYF.